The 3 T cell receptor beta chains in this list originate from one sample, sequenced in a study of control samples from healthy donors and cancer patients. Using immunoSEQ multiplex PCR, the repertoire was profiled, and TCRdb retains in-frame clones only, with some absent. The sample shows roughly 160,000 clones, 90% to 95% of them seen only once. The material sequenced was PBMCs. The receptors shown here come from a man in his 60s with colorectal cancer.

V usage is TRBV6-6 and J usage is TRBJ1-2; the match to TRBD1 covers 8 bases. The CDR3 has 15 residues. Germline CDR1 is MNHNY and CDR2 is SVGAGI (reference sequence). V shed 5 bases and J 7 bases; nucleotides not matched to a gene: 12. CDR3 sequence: CASSDPQGVLVGYTF. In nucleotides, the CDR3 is TGTGCCAGCAGTGACCCACAGGGGGTGTTAGTTGGCTACACCTTC.

CDR3 nucleotide sequence: TGTGCCAGCAGCTTGCGGGGGGCGGTCACTGAAGCTTTCTTT. This codes for CASSLRGAVTEAFF. The chain has TRBV7-2 and TRBJ1-1; possibly TRBD1 for D (6 bases). This CDR3 is built from 14 residues. Trimming cost V 3 bases and J 4 bases, with 12 bases left between them. The V gene's germline CDR1 is SGHTA and CDR2 FQGNSA.

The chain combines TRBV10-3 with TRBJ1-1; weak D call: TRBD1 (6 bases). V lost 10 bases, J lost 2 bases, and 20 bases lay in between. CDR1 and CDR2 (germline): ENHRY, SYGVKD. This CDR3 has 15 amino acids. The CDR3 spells CASQGRDYLNTEAFF. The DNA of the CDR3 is TGTGCCAGTCAGGGGCGCGACTACTTAAACACTGAAGCTTTCTTT.